Each of the 20 T cell receptor beta chains below was sequenced from the same sample in a study of blood T cell repertoires in COVID-19 (dated by TCRdb to the early 2020s). The library was obtained by the immunoSEQ multiplex PCR assay. As stored in TCRdb, this immuneACCESS dataset retains in-frame rearrangements with V and J assigned. A fraction of the clones does not appear; measured against another copy, unresolved V genes explain less than half of the discrepancy, and the remainder lacks a known reason. This sample is represented by around 270,000 clones; more than 85% of them were singletons. The ten largest clones capture just over 2.5% of the sample. The sample was peripheral blood. The receptors come from a young adult with COVID-19, enrolled during active disease.

This clone occurred once. This sequence joins TRBV5-6 and TRBJ2-5; D is unresolved. Trimming took off 1 base at V and 0 bases at J, with 10 bases between the two ends. There are 15 residues in the CDR3. The germline V gene has CDR1 SGHDT and CDR2 YYEEEE. The CDR3 DNA follows: TGTGCCAGCAGCTTGTATTTAACGGACCAAGAGACCCAGTACTTC. It is translated as CASSLYLTDQETQYF.

The J gene is TRBJ1-1, the V gene TRBV29-1, with 7 bases fitting TRBD1. This CDR3 comprises 16 residues. V lost 5 bases to trimming and J lost 4 bases; unmatched junction nucleotides: 16. Germline loops: CDR1 SQVTM, CDR2 ANQGSEA. The CDR3 reads CSVKQWGDSPSTEAFF. In nucleotides, the CDR3 is TGCAGCGTTAAGCAATGGGGGGACAGTCCCAGCACTGAAGCTTTCTTT.

The V call is TRBV10-3, the J call TRBJ2-3; 16 nucleotides align to TRBD2. V shed 2 bases, J shed 4 bases, and the junction held 3 bases outside the gene matches. This CDR3 has 17 amino acids. CDR1 is ENHRY and CDR2 is SYGVKD in the germline V gene. The DNA for the CDR3 is TGTGCCATCAGTGAGCAGGGACTAGCGGGAGGGGCAGATACGCAGTATTTT. As protein: CAISEQGLAGGADTQYF.

CDR3 nucleotide sequence: TGCAGCGTTGAGGGACTAGCGGGAGGTTACTCCTACAATGAGCAGTTCTTC. Translating it yields CSVEGLAGGYSYNEQFF. The J gene is TRBJ2-1, the V gene TRBV29-1, with 15 bases fitting TRBD2. The J segment lost 0 bases and the V segment lost 3 bases, leaving 3 bases of the junction unmatched. CDR1 and CDR2 from the germline V gene are SQVTM and ANQGSEA. The CDR3 is 17 amino acids.

This clone occurred once. The chain employs TRBV30 and TRBJ2-2, with D perhaps TRBD2 (6 bases). Trimming left V 6 bases short and J 5 bases short, with 13 bases between. CDR1 is GTSNPN and CDR2 is SVGIG in the germline V gene (reference sequence). This CDR3 region has 13 residues. CDR3 nucleotide sequence: TGTGCCTGCCCCGGGAGTCGGACCGGGGAGCTGTTTTTT. Protein: CACPGSRTGELFF.

This sequence joins TRBV5-6 and TRBJ1-1; D remains ambiguous. Germline lookup yields CDR1 SGHDT and CDR2 YYEEEE. V lost 2 bases to trimming and J lost 12 bases, with 5 bases between them. The CDR3 spans 9 residues. The CDR3 DNA sequence: TGTGCCAGCAGCTTTTCTACTTTCTTT. Protein product: CASSFSTFF.

The chain couples TRBV19 to TRBJ1-1, with TRBD1 matching over 7 bases. Germline V gene lookup returns CDR1 LNHDA and CDR2 SQIVND (reference sequence). J lost 5 bases, V lost 5 bases, and 5 bases had no gene match. The CDR3 length is 13 residues. The CDR3 loop is CASSHRGQTEAFF. The CDR3 nucleotides are TGTGCCAGTAGTCACAGGGGTCAAACTGAAGCTTTCTTT. Full variable domain (remainder filled in from reference TRBV19 and TRBJ1-1): DGGITQSPKYLFRKEGQNVTLSCEQNLNHDAMYWYRQDPGQGLRLIYYSQIVNDFQKGDIAEGYSVSREKKESFPLTVTSAQKNPTAFYLCASSHRGQTEAFFGQGTRLTVV.

CDR3: CASTWGRQGGYEQYF. The CDR3 nucleotides read TGTGCCAGCACCTGGGGGAGACAGGGGGGCTACGAGCAGTACTTC. The chain recombines TRBV6-6 with TRBJ2-7; TRBD1 aligns across 9 bases. Germline V gene lookup returns CDR1 MNHNY and CDR2 SVGAGI (reference sequence). The CDR3 length is 15 residues. J gave up 3 bases and V 7 bases, and 10 bases lay outside the gene matches.

The chain employs TRBV7-3 and TRBJ2-2; possible D gene TRBD1, 6 bases. Germline V lookup: CDR1 SGHTA, CDR2 FQGTGA. V was clipped by 1 base and J by 3 bases, with 6 bases between them. The CDR3 length is 14 residues. In nucleotides, the CDR3 is TGTGCCAGCAGCTTAAACAGGGACACCGGGGAGCTGTTTTTT. Its protein product is CASSLNRDTGELFF. The whole variable domain, remainder taken from reference TRBV7-3 and TRBJ2-2, is GAGVSQTPSNKVTEKGKYVELRCDPISGHTALYWYRQSLGQGPEFLIYFQGTGAADDSGLPNDRFFAVRPEGSVSTLKIQRTERGDSAVYLCASSLNRDTGELFFGEGSRLTVL.

The gene calls are TRBV6-2 or TRBV6-3 and TRBJ2-7, with a possible D match to TRBD1 (5 bases). CDR1 and CDR2 from the germline V gene are MNHEY and SVGEGT. This CDR3 region has 15 residues. The germline V and J ends were trimmed by 0 bases and 2 bases, with 11 bases remaining between them. CDR3 sequence reads: CASSYSIGVAYEQYF. In nucleotides, the CDR3 is TGTGCCAGCAGTTACTCGATAGGGGTTGCCTACGAGCAGTACTTC.

The chain recombines TRBV5-1 with TRBJ2-3; TRBD2 is a possible D gene (5 bases). The CDR3 sequence is 16 residues long. V was pared by 0 bases and J by 5 bases, with 16 bases between. Germline lookup yields CDR1 SGHRS and CDR2 YFSETQ. The CDR3 nucleotides are TGCGCCAGCAGCTTGGGCACTTTCGAGGCGGGAGATACGCAGTATTTT. The encoded protein is CASSLGTFEAGDTQYF.

The V and J genes are TRBV27 and TRBJ2-7; 10 positions match TRBD2. J gave up 2 bases and V 5 bases, and 6 bases lay outside the gene matches. This CDR3 comprises 15 residues. Germline CDR1 and CDR2: MNHEY and SMNVEV (reference sequence). CDR3 sequence (DNA): TGTGCCAGCAGTCCGTATCTAGCGGGAGCCTACGAGCAGTACTTC. This sequence encodes CASSPYLAGAYEQYF.

On this clone itself: The identical CDR3 is also encoded by other nucleotide sequences in the sample. This sequence joins TRBV5-4 and TRBJ2-7, with 11 bases fitting TRBD2. Germline CDR1 reads SGHNT; CDR2 reads YYREEE (reference sequence). Trimming took 3 bases from V and 4 from J; bases not matched to a gene: 3. There are 14 residues in the CDR3. CDR3 in amino acids: CASSSGLAEYEQYF. CDR3 in DNA: TGTGCCAGCAGCTCGGGACTAGCGGAATACGAGCAGTACTTC.

The chain is built from TRBV27 and TRBJ1-1; weak D call: TRBD1 (5 bases). The germline V gene has CDR1 MNHEY and CDR2 SMNVEV (reference sequence). Trimming shortened V by 3 bases and J by 3 bases, and 14 bases separated the two germline ends. This CDR3 is 15 amino acids long. CDR3 nucleotides: TGTGCCAGCAGTTTCGGGACTGGTGGGGACACTGAAGCTTTCTTT. It specifies CASSFGTGGDTEAFF.

The genes are TRBV7-2 and TRBJ1-4; 9 nucleotides align to TRBD1. This CDR3 is built from 15 residues. CDR1 is SGHTA, CDR2 FQGNSA, per germline. J gave up 5 bases and V 5 bases, and 6 bases lay outside the gene matches. The CDR3 sequence: CASSPFGQGNEKLFF. The CDR3 DNA sequence: TGTGCCAGCAGCCCGTTCGGACAGGGGAATGAAAAACTGTTTTTT.

This clone was seen a few times. The rearrangement links TRBV19 to TRBJ1-4; perhaps TRBD1 as D (5 bases). This CDR3 is built from 14 residues. V lost 3 bases and J lost 8, with 13 bases in between. Germline values: CDR1 LNHDA, CDR2 SQIVND (reference sequence). The CDR3 is CASSMRGMEEKLFF. The CDR3 nucleotides are TGTGCCAGTAGTATGCGGGGGATGGAGGAAAAACTGTTTTTT. Full variable domain (remainder filled in from reference TRBV19 and TRBJ1-4): DGGITQSPKYLFRKEGQNVTLSCEQNLNHDAMYWYRQDPGQGLRLIYYSQIVNDFQKGDIAEGYSVSREKKESFPLTVTSAQKNPTAFYLCASSMRGMEEKLFFGSGTQLSVL.

The chain carries TRBV10-3 and TRBJ1-2; no firm D call. Trimming took off 0 bases at V and 6 bases at J, with 11 bases between the two ends. Germline loops: CDR1 ENHRY, CDR2 SYGVKD. This CDR3 is 14 amino acids long. CDR3 in amino acids: CAISESEGPDGYTF. The DNA of the CDR3 is TGTGCCATCAGTGAGTCAGAGGGCCCCGATGGCTACACCTTC.

This clone has more than one count but fewer than ten. The J gene is TRBJ1-5, the V gene TRBV6-4; D may be TRBD1 (6 bases). Germline CDR1 is MRHNA and CDR2 is SNTAGT. V was trimmed by 7 bases and J by 6 bases, leaving 19 bases between them. This CDR3 region has 15 residues. The CDR3 sequence: CASINRVRAGQPQHF. DNA for the CDR3: TGTGCCAGCATAAACAGGGTCAGGGCCGGTCAGCCCCAGCATTTT.

Points on this clone: This sample includes further DNA sequences coding for the same CDR3. This rearrangement joins TRBV12-3 or TRBV12-4 to TRBJ1-1; no clear D gene. The CDR3 covers 13 residues. V shed 1 base and J shed 2 bases, with 5 bases lying between them. This chain's CDR3 is CASSLGRNTEAFF. The CDR3, as DNA: TGTGCCAGCAGTTTAGGCAGAAACACTGAAGCTTTCTTT.

The V gene is TRBV7-9, the J gene TRBJ2-7; 9 bases map to TRBD1. V was pared by 4 bases and J by 4 bases, with 5 bases of the junction left unmatched. Per germline, CDR1 SEHNR and CDR2 FQNEAQ (reference sequence). CDR3 size: 14 residues. Here the CDR3 DNA reads TGTGCCAGCAGCTCGGGGACAGGGAGGTACGAGCAGTACTTC. Protein: CASSSGTGRYEQYF.